A selection of T cell receptor beta chains follows, all from one sample in a study of long-term antiretroviral therapy in people with HIV. The assay was immunoSEQ multiplex PCR, and TCRdb's table has in-frame clones only and misses some. The table has 30,000 to 40,000 clones, roughly four fifths seen once. Material: unsorted PBMCs, obtained 0.3 years after starting antiretroviral therapy. The receptors originated from a young man with HIV. CDR3s include the opening cysteine and the closing phenylalanine or tryptophan. The D gene is left open where the match is weak. Clone size is stated in some rows and not others, as once, few, many or a class when expanded.

clone size | J gene | V gene | D gene | CDR3 DNA | CDR3 protein
. | TRBJ2-1 | TRBV30 | . | TGTGCCTGGACAAATGGGGGCCCGAGCTCCTACAATGAGCAGTTCTTC | CAWTNGGPSSYNEQFF
once | TRBJ2-7 | TRBV19 | TRBD2 | TGTGCCAGTAGTATATCCTTAGCGGGAGAGGGCGAGCAGTACTTC | CASSISLAGEGEQYF
. | TRBJ2-3 | TRBV28 | TRBD2 | TGTGCCAGTTGGGGGCTAGCGGGGACAGATACGCAGTATTTT | CASWGLAGTDTQYF
. | TRBJ2-2 | TRBV19 | . | TGTGCCTGCCGTTACGGGGCTAATACCGGGGAGCTGTTTTTT | CACRYGANTGELFF
. | TRBJ2-7 | TRBV5-1 | . | TGCGCCAGCAGCTTGGAAGTAACAAGCCACGAGCAGTACTTC | CASSLEVTSHEQYF
. | TRBJ1-1 | TRBV19 | . | TGTGCCAGTACATGGGGGATCGGTGTCGATGAAGCTTTCTTT | CASTWGIGVDEAFF
. | TRBJ2-2 | TRBV28 | TRBD1 | TGTGCCAGCAGTTTGGTGGACAGGGTCACCGGGGAGCTGTTTTTT | CASSLVDRVTGELFF
. | TRBJ2-5 | TRBV9 | . | TGTGCCAGCAGCCCTAGTCTGGGCCAAGAGACCCAGTACTTC | CASSPSLGQETQYF
. | TRBJ2-2 | TRBV10-3 | . | TGTGCCATCAGTGATCCTGGATTCACGAACACCGGGGAGCTGTTTTTT | CAISDPGFTNTGELFF
. | TRBJ2-2 | TRBV4-2 | TRBD1 | TGTGCCAGCAGCCAAGAAGGAGGACAGGGGGCGCGTACCGGGGAGCTGTTTTTT | CASSQEGGQGARTGELFF
. | TRBJ1-1 | TRBV29-1 | . | TGCAGCGTGTGGACCAGGGCTACTGAAGCTTTCTTT | CSVWTRATEAFF
. | TRBJ2-3 | TRBV7-2 | . | TGTGCCAGCAGCCCTTTGCCAGCAGGCACAGATACGCAGTATTTT | CASSPLPAGTDTQYF
. | TRBJ2-2 | TRBV7-2 | TRBD1 | TGTGCCAGCAGCTTATGGAGGACAGGGAAGACCGGGGAGCTGTTTTTT | CASSLWRTGKTGELFF
. | TRBJ1-2 | TRBV9 | TRBD1 | TGTGCCAGCAGCGTAGAGACAGGGGCCTATGGCTACACCTTC | CASSVETGAYGYTF
few | TRBJ2-3 | TRBV27 | . | TGTGCCAGCAGTTTATCCCTCGGCCGGAGGACAGATACGCAGTATTTT | CASSLSLGRRTDTQYF
. | TRBJ2-4 | TRBV6-5 | . | TGTGCCAGCAGGCCGGGACTGCTAGCAGGAAACATTCAGTACTTC | CASRPGLLAGNIQYF
. | TRBJ2-7 | TRBV6-6 | . | TGTGCCAGCAGTTACGGAGGGGAGCAGTACTTC | CASSYGGEQYF
. | TRBJ2-5 | TRBV10-1 | TRBD2 | TGCGCCAGCAGTGAGTCGATGGCCGGGAGGGAGACCCAGTACTTC | CASSESMAGRETQYF
. | TRBJ2-2 | TRBV11-3 | TRBD2 | TGTGCCAGCAGCTTGGAGACGGGAGGTTCCGGGGAGCTGTTTTTT | CASSLETGGSGELFF